A single sample is the source of the 9 T cell receptor beta chains below, sequenced in a study of blood T cell repertoires in COVID-19 (dated by TCRdb to the early 2020s). The library was produced with the immunoSEQ multiplex PCR assay. The table was pulled from immuneACCESS by TCRdb, which kept in-frame rearrangements only. Such tables lose some clones; where checked, under half of the loss comes from unresolved V genes, and the rest has no known cause. This sample has roughly 200,000 clones in its table, and around 91% of those were observed once. The ten biggest clones cover about 0.66% of the sample. Input material: peripheral blood. All receptors derive from a middle-aged man with acute or convalescent COVID-19.

The chain uses TRBV10-3 and TRBJ2-1, with 8 positions matching TRBD2. The trim removed 3 bases at V and 1 base at J, leaving 11 bases unmatched. There are 18 residues in the CDR3. Per germline, CDR1 ENHRY and CDR2 SYGVKD. CDR3: CAISENLTSGYSYNEQFF. CDR3 DNA sequence: TGTGCCATCAGTGAAAACCTCACTAGCGGATATTCCTACAATGAGCAGTTCTTC.

This clone has more than one count but fewer than ten. This chain uses TRBV4-2 with TRBJ1-1, with 9 positions matching TRBD1. J gave up 3 bases and V 0 bases, and 2 bases lay outside the gene matches. This CDR3 has 15 residues. Germline V gene sequence: CDR1 LGHNA, CDR2 YNFKEQ. Here the CDR3 reads CASSQETGGYTEAFF. In nucleotides, the CDR3 is TGTGCCAGCAGCCAAGAAACAGGGGGCTACACTGAAGCTTTCTTT.

This rearrangement joins TRBV6-5 to TRBJ2-3, with 8 bases identical to TRBD2. The CDR3 is made up of 14 amino acids. V lost 2 bases and J lost 3; bases outside the gene matches: 1. From germline, CDR1 is MNHEY and CDR2 SVGAGI. CDR3 amino acids: CASSYSGRTDTQYF. The DNA for the CDR3 is TGTGCCAGCAGTTACAGCGGGAGAACAGATACGCAGTATTTT.

The CDR3 DNA follows: TGTGCCAGTAGGCGACAGGAGGTCACCGGGGAGCTGTTTTTT. This encodes CASRRQEVTGELFF. The chain combines TRBV19 with TRBJ2-2, with D maybe TRBD1 (6 bases). Trimming stripped 6 bases from V and 4 bases from J, with 12 bases between. CDR1 LNHDA and CDR2 SQIVND come from the germline V gene (reference sequence). The length of the CDR3 is 14 residues.

The chain employs TRBV7-9 and TRBJ2-3, with 9 bases aligning to TRBD2. Germline V lookup: CDR1 SEHNR, CDR2 FQNEAQ (reference sequence). V lost 10 bases and J lost 4; bases outside the gene matches: 3. The CDR3 runs to 12 residues. This chain's CDR3 is CATRTSADTQYF. Written as DNA, the CDR3 is TGTGCCACCCGGACTAGCGCAGATACGCAGTATTTT.

This clone has just a few counts. V gene TRBV19 combines with J gene TRBJ1-2; D might be TRBD1 (5 bases). This CDR3 contains 14 residues. Between the trimmed V and J ends, which lost 5 bases and 2 bases, there was a span of 12 bases. Germline lookup yields CDR1 LNHDA and CDR2 SQIVND (reference sequence). CDR3 amino acids: CASSAGRINYGYTF. DNA for the CDR3: TGTGCCAGTAGTGCGGGACGGATAAACTATGGCTACACCTTC.

This clone has just a few counts. The chain uses TRBV4-3 and TRBJ1-1; no reliable D call. Germline V gene sequence: CDR1 LGHNA, CDR2 YSLEER. The CDR3 length is 13 residues. With 2 bases removed from V and 5 bases from J, the gap between germline ends came to 9 bases. CDR3: CASSQSPGTEAFF. DNA for the CDR3: TGCGCCAGCAGCCAATCACCGGGGACTGAAGCTTTCTTT.

A remark on this clone: This same CDR3 is encoded by further DNA sequences in the sample. The rearrangement uses TRBV2 and TRBJ1-1; TRBD1 is a possible D gene (5 bases). V was clipped by 4 bases and J by 0 bases, with 9 bases between them. The germline CDR1 and CDR2 sequences are SNHLY and FYNNEI. The CDR3 covers 14 residues. The DNA of the CDR3 is TGTGCCAGCAGTGCCCAGGGAATGAACACTGAAGCTTTCTTT. Its translation: CASSAQGMNTEAFF.

The V gene is TRBV18, the J gene TRBJ1-6; TRBD1 aligns across 8 bases. Per the germline V gene, CDR1 is KGHSH and CDR2 is LQKENI. The ends lost 6 bases at V and 5 bases at J; junction bases unmatched: 6. The CDR3 covers 15 residues. For the CDR3, the DNA is TGTGCCAGCTCCCCAGGGGGCGCCCATAATTCACCCCTCCACTTT. Translated: CASSPGGAHNSPLHF.